These 17 T cell receptor beta chains share one sample of origin, sequenced in a study of shared clonotypes between healthy human individuals. Profiling relied on immunoSEQ multiplex PCR, and the TCRdb table lists in-frame clones only, not all of them. The top ten hold under 2% of the sample, which has about 640,000 clones, roughly 78% seen once. The sample comprised memory CD4+ T cells sorted from blood. Subset denoted: CD45RA-negative fraction. The receptors shown here come from a woman between 25 and 40 years old in good health.

The chain recombines TRBV14 with TRBJ2-5, with a tentative D call TRBD2 (6 bases). Per germline, CDR1 SGHDN and CDR2 FVKESK. V lost 3 bases and J 2 bases, leaving 16 bases between the germline ends. This CDR3 comprises 16 residues. In nucleotides, the CDR3 is TGTGCCAGCAGCCACCTCCCGGGACTCCGGCAAGAGACCCAGTACTTC. As protein: CASSHLPGLRQETQYF.

J is TRBJ1-6 and V is TRBV30, with a weak D call TRBD1 (5 bases). The CDR3 consists of 15 residues. The germline CDR1 and CDR2 sequences are GTSNPN and SVGIG (reference sequence). Trimming shortened V by 5 bases and J by 0 bases, and 11 bases separated the two germline ends. The CDR3 nucleotides are TGTGCCTGGGGGGACCTGAGCTCCTATAATTCACCCCTCCACTTT. Encoded protein: CAWGDLSSYNSPLHF. Using reference TRBV30 and TRBJ1-6 for the parts outside the CDR3, the full variable domain is SQTIHQWPATLVQPVGSPLSLECTVEGTSNPNLYWYRQAAGRGLQLLFYSVGIGQISSEVPQNLSASRPQDRQFILSSKKLLLSDSGFYLCAWGDLSSYNSPLHFGNGTRLTVT.

J is TRBJ2-3 and V is TRBV2; 10 bases line up with TRBD2. CDR1 is SNHLY, CDR2 FYNNEI, per germline. CDR3 length: 15 amino acids. V shed 9 bases and J 10 bases; nucleotides not matched to a gene: 16. The DNA for the CDR3 is TGTGCCAGTGGAAGCGGGAGGGCCGTGGGGCGGGCGCAGTATTTT. Protein: CASGSGRAVGRAQYF.

This clone was seen just once. The chain combines TRBV10-2 with TRBJ2-7; D gene ambiguous. V was clipped by 8 bases and J by 6 bases, with 17 bases between them. CDR1 and CDR2 from the germline V gene are WSHSY and SAAADI. This CDR3 has 13 residues. The CDR3 coding sequence is TGCGCCAGCTCCCGACAACTCATCGGCGAGCAGTACTTC. Protein: CASSRQLIGEQYF.

The V and J genes are TRBV18 and TRBJ2-7; 8 bases fit TRBD1. Germline loops: CDR1 KGHSH, CDR2 LQKENI. The length of the CDR3 is 15 residues. J gave up 0 bases and V 1 base, and 2 bases lay outside the gene matches. CDR3 coding DNA: TGTGCCAGCTCACCACGACAGGGGAGCTCCTACGAGCAGTACTTC. It is translated as CASSPRQGSSYEQYF.

As concerns this clone: This may come from a read error, since a much larger clone is one base off. The chain has TRBV2 and TRBJ2-2; D might be TRBD2 (6 bases). Trimming left V 6 bases short and J 1 base short, with 6 bases between. Germline V gene lookup returns CDR1 SNHLY and CDR2 FYNNEI. CDR3 length equals 13 residues. The CDR3 protein is CASRRENTGELFF. The CDR3 nucleotides are TGTGCCAGCAGGCGGGAGAACACCGGGGAGCTGTTTTTT. Based on the CDR3 plus reference TRBV2 and TRBJ2-2, the full variable domain is EPEVTQTPSHQVTQMGQEVILRCVPISNHLYFYWYRQILGQKVEFLVSFYNNEISEKSEIFDDQFSVERPDGSNFTLKIRSTKLEDSAMYFCASRRENTGELFFGEGSRLTVL.

In its sample, this clone was seen once. The rearrangement joins TRBV11-2 to TRBJ1-3; no clear D. The CDR3 runs 16 residues. Per germline, CDR1 SGHAT and CDR2 FQNNGV. V shed 2 bases and J shed 0 bases, with 11 bases lying between them. CDR3 in DNA: TGTGCCAGCAGCTTAAACGTAGCTAACTCTGGAAACACCATATATTTT. This sequence encodes CASSLNVANSGNTIYF.

This clone was detected only once. The rearrangement joins TRBV5-6 to TRBJ2-7; a weak D match, TRBD1 (6 bases). V was trimmed by 6 bases and J by 0 bases, leaving 13 bases between them. Germline CDR1 and CDR2: SGHDT and YYEEEE. This CDR3 contains 14 residues. The CDR3: CASTIRGSSYEQYF. The CDR3 DNA is TGTGCCAGCACTATAAGGGGGAGCTCCTACGAGCAGTACTTC.

Of note for this clone: Other DNA sequences in the sample encode the same CDR3. This sequence joins TRBV7-2 and TRBJ2-1, with 8 bases identical to TRBD2. CDR3 size: 15 residues. The trim removed 5 bases at V and 4 bases at J, leaving 7 bases unmatched. CDR1 is SGHTA, CDR2 FQGNSA, per germline. The CDR3 reads CASSPGTRLYNEQFF. The CDR3 bases are TGTGCCAGCAGCCCTGGGACTAGATTATACAATGAGCAGTTCTTC.

The V call is TRBV11-3, the J call TRBJ1-4; D not resolved. In germline, CDR1 is SGHNT, CDR2 YENEEA. This CDR3 spans 15 amino acids. Trimming cost V 5 bases and J 1 base, with 11 bases left between them. Here the CDR3 DNA reads TGTGCCAGCAGCCCAGGACGGGGAACTAATGAAAAACTGTTTTTT. This codes for CASSPGRGTNEKLFF.

In regard to this clone: The same CDR3 also results from other DNA sequences found in this sample. The V call is TRBV19, the J call TRBJ1-2; D may be TRBD1 (5 bases). V lost 3 bases, J lost 7 bases, and 15 bases lay in between. Germline V gene lookup returns CDR1 LNHDA and CDR2 SQIVND (reference sequence). The CDR3 runs to 14 residues. CDR3 DNA: TGTGCCAGTAGTATCGCCGGAGGGGAAGGTGGCTACACCTTC. Protein product: CASSIAGGEGGYTF.

The chain is built from TRBV2 and TRBJ1-5; D is unclear. Trimming removed 5 bases at V and 3 bases at J, with 14 bases between. The CDR3 has 15 amino acids. The germline V gene encodes CDR1 SNHLY and CDR2 FYNNEI. This CDR3 is CASSKGPAHNQPQHF. The CDR3 DNA reads TGTGCCAGCAGTAAAGGACCGGCCCACAATCAGCCCCAGCATTTT.

This rearrangement joins TRBV27 to TRBJ2-3; D is possibly TRBD1 or TRBD2 (6 bases each). V lost 6 bases and J 4 bases, leaving 17 bases between the germline ends. CDR1 and CDR2 from the germline V gene are MNHEY and SMNVEV (reference sequence). The CDR3 is made up of 15 amino acids. CDR3 in DNA: TGTGCCAGCAGACTGTGGGGGGCGAGTCCAGATACGCAGTATTTT. Residues: CASRLWGASPDTQYF.

The chain carries TRBV5-4 and TRBJ2-7; 8 bases match TRBD2. Germline V gene data show CDR1 as SGHNT and CDR2 as YYREEE (reference sequence). The CDR3 contains 15 residues. The V gene end was trimmed by 4 bases and the J gene end by 2 bases; junction bases not matched to a gene: 8. The CDR3: CASSAQLAETYEQYF. CDR3 nucleotides: TGTGCCAGCAGCGCCCAACTAGCGGAAACCTACGAGCAGTACTTC.

CDR3 region: CASSVTGRGTARNEQFF. CDR3 coding DNA: TGTGCCAGCAGCGTTACAGGAAGAGGGACAGCTCGCAATGAGCAGTTCTTC. The genes are TRBV7-8 and TRBJ2-1; TRBD1 matches at 7 bases. The germline CDR1 and CDR2 sequences are SGHVS and FQNEAQ. The CDR3 covers 17 residues. J gave up 6 bases and V 5 bases, and 16 bases lay outside the gene matches.

Only one count was recorded for this clone. This chain joins TRBV6-5 and TRBJ2-1; 11 bases fit TRBD2. The germline V gene has CDR1 MNHEY and CDR2 SVGAGI. The CDR3 totals 15 residues. V lost 6 bases, J lost 7 bases, and 8 bases stayed unmatched. The CDR3 region is CASSSSGRARNEQFF. The CDR3 DNA follows: TGTGCCAGCAGCAGTAGCGGGAGGGCGAGGAATGAGCAGTTCTTC.

V usage is TRBV2 and J usage is TRBJ2-7, with a possible D match to TRBD2 (6 bases). This CDR3 has 16 amino acids. From germline, CDR1 is SNHLY and CDR2 FYNNEI. V dropped 5 bases and J dropped 2 bases, with 19 bases sitting between them. In nucleotides, the CDR3 is TGTGCCAGCAGTTTCGCGGGGCTAGCGCTCACCTACGAGCAGTACTTC. This sequence encodes CASSFAGLALTYEQYF.